The next 13 T cell receptor beta chains were all read from a single sample in a study of CD8 T cells in ankylosing spondylitis. A single record per CDR3 protein comes from TCRdb applying MiXCR to the 5' RACE reads. There are approximately 220,000 distinct CDR3 sequences in the sample; more than 25% occur only once, and more than 6.5% lies in the top ten. Material for sequencing was blood, either unsorted or a sorted T cell fraction (not recorded which). The source is a male donor with ankylosing spondylitis or in good health (not recorded which).

In this sample, this clonotype turned up many times. The chain is built from TRBV4-2 and TRBJ2-1; D not certain. The CDR3 has 15 residues. Trimming left V 1 base short and J 5 bases short, with 12 bases between. Germline-derived CDR1 and CDR2 are LGHNA and YNFKEQ. The CDR3 here is CASSQVGDLNNEQFF. The CDR3 nucleotides read TGTGCCAGCAGCCAAGTCGGCGATCTTAACAATGAGCAGTTCTTC.

This chain joins TRBV5-6 and TRBJ2-2; 8 bases align to TRBD1. The V segment lost 3 bases and the J segment 0 bases; nucleotides outside the gene matches: 7. CDR1 and CDR2 from the germline V gene are SGHDT and YYEEEE. The CDR3 extends over 17 amino acids. This chain's CDR3 is CASSWTGTGANTGELFF. CDR3 coding DNA: TGTGCCAGCAGCTGGACCGGGACAGGCGCGAACACCGGGGAGCTGTTTTTT.

The chain links TRBV24-1 to TRBJ1-1; no clear D gene. Trimming cost V 5 bases and J 0 bases, with 6 bases left between them. Germline V gene sequence: CDR1 KGHDR, CDR2 SFDVKD. The CDR3 consists of 13 residues. CDR3 bases: TGTGCCACCAGTGTTAGCGTGAACACTGAAGCTTTCTTT. This sequence encodes CATSVSVNTEAFF.

By frequency in the sample, this clonotype is medium-sized. The genes are TRBV6-5 and TRBJ1-1; D uncertain. Per the germline V gene, CDR1 is MNHEY and CDR2 is SVGAGI. V lost 6 bases and J 11 bases, leaving 13 bases between the germline ends. The CDR3 loop spans 11 amino acids. The CDR3 spells CASSSERGAFF. The CDR3 DNA reads TGTGCCAGCAGCTCCGAAAGAGGGGCTTTCTTT.

This clonotype was seen repeatedly, ten times or more. The chain is built from TRBV20-1 and TRBJ2-1, with a possible D match to TRBD2 (5 bases). Per the germline V gene, CDR1 is DFQATT and CDR2 is SNEGSKA (reference sequence). The CDR3 runs to 12 residues. CDR3 bases: TGCAGCAAGGGAGAATTCAGCAATGAGCAGTTCTTC. Encoded protein: CSKGEFSNEQFF.

This clonotype was counted only a few times. The V call is TRBV29-1, the J call TRBJ2-3; TRBD1 or TRBD2 may be the D gene (5 bases each). Trimming removed 7 bases at V and 2 bases at J, with 19 bases between. CDR3 length: 15 residues. Germline V CDR1 and CDR2: SQVTM, ANQGSEA. CDR3 bases: TGCAGCGCCGAAAGACGGGACGGATACACAGATACGCAGTATTTT. It is translated as CSAERRDGYTDTQYF.

This clonotype was observed a few times. V usage is TRBV19 and J usage is TRBJ2-1; TRBD1 might be the D (5 bases). With 6 bases removed from V and 8 bases from J, the gap between germline ends came to 20 bases. Germline CDR1 LNHDA, CDR2 SQIVND (reference sequence). The CDR3 length is 15 residues. This CDR3 reads CASRRTGPVFDEQFF. CDR3 DNA: TGTGCCAGTAGACGAACAGGACCTGTCTTTGATGAGCAGTTCTTC.

This rearrangement joins TRBV29-1 to TRBJ2-7; D is unresolved. The ends were cut back, 4 bases at V and 2 bases at J, with 12 bases in the middle. The germline V gene encodes CDR1 SQVTM and CDR2 ANQGSEA. The CDR3 length is 13 residues. The CDR3 spells CSVALRVPYEQYF. The DNA for the CDR3 is TGCAGCGTTGCTCTTCGAGTTCCCTACGAGCAGTACTTC.

This clonotype has at least ten counts. The gene calls are TRBV11-1 and TRBJ2-1, with D perhaps matching TRBD2 (6 bases). The CDR3 runs 13 residues. CDR1 is SGHAT and CDR2 is FQDESV in the germline V gene (reference sequence). Trimming cost V 2 bases and J 7 bases, with 9 bases left between them. CDR3 amino acids: CASSLFSGNEQFF. In DNA form, the CDR3 reads TGTGCCAGCAGCTTATTTAGCGGAAATGAGCAGTTCTTC. The complete variable domain, with remaining parts taken from reference TRBV11-1 and TRBJ2-1, reads EAEVAQSPRYKITEKSQAVAFWCDPISGHATLYWYRQILGQGPELLVQFQDESVVDDSQLPKDRFSAERLKGVDSTLKIQPAELGDSAMYLCASSLFSGNEQFFGPGTRLTVL.

The chain recombines TRBV10-2 with TRBJ2-1; 8 bases match TRBD2. CDR1 and CDR2 (germline): WSHSY, SAAADI. Trimming cost V 6 bases and J 6 bases; bases outside gene matches: 4. The CDR3 is made up of 13 amino acids. CDR3 sequence: CASSTGRGNEQFF. The CDR3 region has the DNA TGCGCCAGCAGCACCGGGAGGGGCAATGAGCAGTTCTTC.

V and J are TRBV3-1 and TRBJ2-7; 9 positions agree with TRBD2. Trimming at V came to 11 bases and at J to 0 bases, leaving 17 bases not matched to a gene. The CDR3 runs to 17 residues. In germline, CDR1 is LGHDT, CDR2 YNNKEL (reference sequence). The CDR3 DNA reads as TGTGCCTGCTGCCAAGATGTTCTAGCGGGGTTCTCCTACGAGCAGTACTTC. The encoded protein is CACCQDVLAGFSYEQYF.

This clonotype occurred many times. The chain is built from TRBV15 and TRBJ2-5; D is unclear. The V end lost 0 bases, the J end lost 4 bases, and 6 bases lay between the germline ends. The CDR3 runs 13 residues. Per germline, CDR1 LNHNV and CDR2 YYDKDF (reference sequence). Here the CDR3 reads CATSRDISETQYF. The CDR3 DNA reads TGTGCCACCAGCAGAGATATATCAGAGACCCAGTACTTC.

The chain links TRBV29-1 to TRBJ2-3; a weak D match, TRBD1 (6 bases). V lost 8 bases, J lost 1 base, and 10 bases lay in between. The CDR3 is 12 amino acids. Germline V gives CDR1 SQVTM, CDR2 ANQGSEA. The CDR3: CSQRTGTDTQYF. DNA of the CDR3: TGCAGCCAGCGGACAGGCACAGATACGCAGTATTTT.